This T cell receptor beta chain was profiled in a study of blood T cell repertoires in COVID-19. Overall study context: Donors in the United States, Italy and Spain gave samples during acute or convalescent COVID-19. PBMCs, B-cell-depleted T cells, or T cells provided the cDNA or gDNA that made up the material.

CDR1 and CDR2 (germline): MNHEY, SVGAGI. The V and J ends lost 4 bases and 6 bases respectively, with 13 bases between them. CDR3 size: 15 residues. Sequencing used immunoSEQ multiplex PCR; TCRdb keeps in-frame clones, though not all of them. Of fewer than 120,000 clones in the sample, over 60% are singletons; the top ten hold 16%. V usage is TRBV6-5 and J usage is TRBJ1-6; D is unclear. The receptor comes from a woman of 80 years or more with active or convalescent COVID-19. The sequencing sample was made of peripheral blood. The CDR3 loop is CASSSPGRLNSPLHF. The CDR3 DNA reads as TGTGCCAGCAGTTCCCCGGGTCGACTTAATTCACCCCTCCACTTT.